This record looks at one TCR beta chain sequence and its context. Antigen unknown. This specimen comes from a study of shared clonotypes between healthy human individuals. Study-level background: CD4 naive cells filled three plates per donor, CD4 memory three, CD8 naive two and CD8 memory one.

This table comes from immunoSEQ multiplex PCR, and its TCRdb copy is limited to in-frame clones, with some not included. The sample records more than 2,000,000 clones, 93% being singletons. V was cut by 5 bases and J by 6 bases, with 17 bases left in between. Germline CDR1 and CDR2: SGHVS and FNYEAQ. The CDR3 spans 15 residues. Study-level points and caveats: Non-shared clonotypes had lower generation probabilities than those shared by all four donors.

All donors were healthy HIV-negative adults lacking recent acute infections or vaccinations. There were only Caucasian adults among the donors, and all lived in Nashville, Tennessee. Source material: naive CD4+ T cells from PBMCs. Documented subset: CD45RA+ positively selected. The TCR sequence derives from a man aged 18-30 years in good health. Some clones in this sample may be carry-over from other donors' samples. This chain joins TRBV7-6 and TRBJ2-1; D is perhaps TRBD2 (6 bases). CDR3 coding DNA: TGTGCCAGCAGCCCATATAGCGGTACCTGCAATGAGCAGTTCTTC. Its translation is CASSPYSGTCNEQFF.